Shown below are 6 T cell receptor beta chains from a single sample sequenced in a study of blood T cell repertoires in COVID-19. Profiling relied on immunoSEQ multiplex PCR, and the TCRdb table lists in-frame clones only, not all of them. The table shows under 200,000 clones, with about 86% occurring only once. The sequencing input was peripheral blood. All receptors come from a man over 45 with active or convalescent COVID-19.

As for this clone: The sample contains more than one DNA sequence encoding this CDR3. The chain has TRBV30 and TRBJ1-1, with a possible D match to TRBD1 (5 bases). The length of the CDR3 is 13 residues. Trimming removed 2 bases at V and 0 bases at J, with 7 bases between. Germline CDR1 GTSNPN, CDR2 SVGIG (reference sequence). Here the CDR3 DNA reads TGTGCCTGGAGTCGGACAATGAACACTGAAGCTTTCTTT. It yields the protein CAWSRTMNTEAFF.

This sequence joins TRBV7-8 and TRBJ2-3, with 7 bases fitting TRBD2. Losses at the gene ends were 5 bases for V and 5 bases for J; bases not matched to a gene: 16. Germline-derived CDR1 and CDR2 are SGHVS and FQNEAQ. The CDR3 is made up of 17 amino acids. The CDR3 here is CASSGRYGAGVGDTQYF. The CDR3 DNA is TGTGCCAGCAGCGGACGGTATGGTGCGGGAGTGGGAGATACGCAGTATTTT.

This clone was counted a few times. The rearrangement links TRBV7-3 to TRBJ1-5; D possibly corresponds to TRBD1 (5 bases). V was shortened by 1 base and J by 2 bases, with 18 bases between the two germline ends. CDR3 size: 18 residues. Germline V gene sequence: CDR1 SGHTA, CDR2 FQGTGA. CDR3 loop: CASSLIWGLQAGNQPQHF. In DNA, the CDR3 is TGTGCCAGCAGCTTAATATGGGGACTACAGGCGGGCAATCAGCCCCAGCATTTT.

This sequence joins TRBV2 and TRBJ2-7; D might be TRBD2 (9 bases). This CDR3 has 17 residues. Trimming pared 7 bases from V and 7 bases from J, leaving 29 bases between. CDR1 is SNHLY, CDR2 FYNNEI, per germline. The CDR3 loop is CASTAREGYRGSKEQYF. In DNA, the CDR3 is TGTGCCAGCACCGCGCGGGAGGGTTACAGGGGGAGTAAGGAGCAGTACTTC.

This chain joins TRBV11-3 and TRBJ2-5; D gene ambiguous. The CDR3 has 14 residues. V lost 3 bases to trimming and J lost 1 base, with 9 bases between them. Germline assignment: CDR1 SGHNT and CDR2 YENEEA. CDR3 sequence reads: CASSLIRGQETQYF. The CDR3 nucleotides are TGTGCCAGCAGCTTGATTCGCGGCCAAGAGACCCAGTACTTC.

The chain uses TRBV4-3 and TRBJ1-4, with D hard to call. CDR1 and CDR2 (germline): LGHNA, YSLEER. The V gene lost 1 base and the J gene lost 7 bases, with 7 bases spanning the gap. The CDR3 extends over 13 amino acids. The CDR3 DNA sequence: TGCGCCAGCAGCCAAGGCTTCGGTGAAAAACTGTTTTTT. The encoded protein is CASSQGFGEKLFF.